A single sample gave rise to the 8 T cell receptor beta chains below, sequenced in a study of T cell responses to AZD1222 COVID-19 vaccine. Some clones are missing from TCRdb's copy, which holds only in-frame ones; the method was immunoSEQ multiplex PCR. The sample lists 100,000 to 150,000 clones, roughly 88% occurring once. The sample here was peripheral blood, taken on day 0 of AZD1222 vaccination. These receptors were taken from an adult in good health.

The chain joins TRBV2 to TRBJ2-2; D call uncertain. This CDR3 region has 13 residues. The V and J ends lost 6 bases and 1 base respectively, with 6 bases between them. CDR1 and CDR2 (germline): SNHLY, FYNNEI. CDR3 bases: TGTGCCAGCAGACTTCGGAACACCGGGGAGCTGTTTTTT. Its translation is CASRLRNTGELFF.

The J gene is TRBJ1-5, the V gene TRBV7-9; D perhaps matches TRBD1 (5 bases). V lost 1 base to trimming and J lost 0 bases, with 10 bases between them. CDR1 and CDR2 (germline): SEHNR, FQNEAQ (reference sequence). The CDR3 is made up of 16 amino acids. CDR3 coding DNA: TGTGCCAGCAGCTTAGGGACACCAACTAGCAATCAGCCCCAGCATTTT. Amino acid sequence: CASSLGTPTSNQPQHF.

J is TRBJ2-2 and V is TRBV5-1; D is unresolved. Trimming left V 6 bases short and J 4 bases short, with 10 bases between. CDR3 length equals 13 residues. The germline V gene has CDR1 SGHRS and CDR2 YFSETQ. The CDR3, as DNA: TGCGCCAGCACCGGACCAGGCACCGGGGAGCTGTTTTTT. It yields the protein CASTGPGTGELFF.

In its sample, this clone was seen a few times. J is TRBJ2-2 and V is TRBV10-3; D is ambiguous. This CDR3 has 12 amino acids. V lost 7 bases to trimming and J lost 1 base, with 4 bases between them. Germline assignment: CDR1 ENHRY and CDR2 SYGVKD. In DNA form, the CDR3 reads TGTGCCATCACAGAGAACACCGGGGAGCTGTTTTTT. Amino acid sequence: CAITENTGELFF.

The chain is built from TRBV18 and TRBJ2-7; the D gene is possibly TRBD2 (5 bases). Trimming pared 3 bases from V and 4 bases from J, leaving 16 bases between. From germline, CDR1 is KGHSH and CDR2 LQKENI. This CDR3 comprises 15 residues. The CDR3 coding sequence is TGTGCCAGCTCACCTCTTACGGGGTCCGGATACGAGCAGTACTTC. As protein: CASSPLTGSGYEQYF.

The chain links TRBV5-4 to TRBJ1-4; 10 positions agree with TRBD1. V gave up 3 bases and J gave up 7 bases; unmatched junction bases: 12. CDR1 and CDR2 from the germline V gene are SGHNT and YYREEE (reference sequence). The CDR3 has 17 amino acids. CDR3 DNA sequence: TGTGCCAGCAGCTGGGGGACAGGGGACGGTCGGGGTGAAAAACTGTTTTTT. This gives the protein CASSWGTGDGRGEKLFF.

The V gene is TRBV10-3, the J gene TRBJ1-1; maybe TRBD1 (5 bases). Trimming shortened V by 7 bases and J by 5 bases, and 14 bases separated the two germline ends. Germline V gene data show CDR1 as ENHRY and CDR2 as SYGVKD. CDR3 size: 13 residues. The CDR3 region is CAINQLEGTEAFF. The CDR3, as DNA: TGTGCCATCAATCAGCTTGAGGGGACTGAAGCTTTCTTT.

The chain carries TRBV30 and TRBJ1-2; tentative D call: TRBD1 (6 bases). Germline CDR1 and CDR2: GTSNPN and SVGIG (reference sequence). Trimming took 2 bases from V and 5 from J, leaving 21 bases between them. CDR3 length equals 16 residues. The CDR3 here is CAWSYTLPDSQYGYTF. DNA for the CDR3: TGTGCCTGGAGTTACACCCTACCGGACAGCCAATATGGCTACACCTTC.